This passage covers 28 T cell receptor beta chains from one sample sequenced in a study of T cell responses to AZD1222 COVID-19 vaccine. Produced via immunoSEQ multiplex PCR; TCRdb's table is partial and in-frame only. Among fewer than 110,000 clones listed, 90% were seen once. Sequenced material: peripheral blood, taken on day 0 of AZD1222 vaccination. Receptors originate from an adult in good health.

This sequence joins TRBV24-1 and TRBJ2-3; 7 nucleotides line up with TRBD2. V shed 7 bases, J shed 0 bases, and the junction held 3 bases outside the gene matches. CDR3 length: 14 amino acids. Looked up from germline, CDR1 is KGHDR and CDR2 is SFDVKD. DNA of the CDR3: TGTGCCACCAGAGAGCGGGGCAGCACAGATACGCAGTATTTT. Amino acids: CATRERGSTDTQYF.

The chain links TRBV6-5 to TRBJ2-7; perhaps TRBD1 as D (6 bases). The V gene lost 0 bases and the J gene lost 4 bases, with 16 bases spanning the gap. Germline assignment: CDR1 MNHEY and CDR2 SVGAGI. The CDR3 spans 16 residues. In DNA form, the CDR3 reads TGTGCCAGCAGTTACTCAGAGGAGGCAGGGGCGTACGAGCAGTACTTC. This sequence encodes CASSYSEEAGAYEQYF.

This clone showed up just once. The chain links TRBV19 to TRBJ1-1; D is unclear. Trimming took off 3 bases at V and 4 bases at J, with 12 bases between the two ends. CDR3 length equals 14 residues. CDR1 LNHDA and CDR2 SQIVND come from the germline V gene (reference sequence). The DNA of the CDR3 is TGTGCCAGTAGTATCTACACCTCGGGCACTGAAGCTTTCTTT. Translated, it gives CASSIYTSGTEAFF.

The chain uses TRBV4-2 and TRBJ1-1; D perhaps matches TRBD1 (6 bases). Deletions cut 0 bases from V and 1 base from J, with 9 bases between. The CDR3 extends over 15 amino acids. Germline-derived CDR1 and CDR2 are LGHNA and YNFKEQ. DNA of the CDR3: TGTGCCAGCAGCCAAGATCAGGGGACGAACACTGAAGCTTTCTTT. It translates to CASSQDQGTNTEAFF.

This clone was observed once. The chain uses TRBV2 and TRBJ2-7; D gene ambiguous. The V gene's germline CDR1 is SNHLY and CDR2 FYNNEI. The V and J ends lost 7 bases and 3 bases respectively, with 13 bases between them. CDR3 length equals 13 residues. The CDR3 DNA reads as TGTGCCAGCACTCCCTCGGAAGACTACGAGCAGTACTTC. This sequence encodes CASTPSEDYEQYF.

The chain combines TRBV18 with TRBJ1-2, with 9 bases fitting TRBD1. CDR1 is KGHSH, CDR2 LQKENI, per germline. This CDR3 has 14 residues. V lost 1 base, J lost 6 bases, and 3 bases stayed unmatched. The CDR3 spells CASSPRDRDHGYTF. The CDR3, as DNA: TGTGCCAGCTCACCACGGGACAGGGACCATGGCTACACCTTC.

The V and J genes are TRBV5-3 and TRBJ2-1; TRBD1 agrees at 9 bases. TRBV5-3 is sorted into the ORF group, with uncertain function. The CDR3 spans 16 residues. Trimming at V came to 0 bases and at J to 6 bases, leaving 7 bases not matched to a gene. CDR3: CARSLGLGGQGNEQFF. The CDR3 DNA reads TGTGCCAGAAGCTTGGGGCTCGGGGGACAGGGCAATGAGCAGTTCTTC.

The chain uses TRBV5-1 and TRBJ1-4; 8 bases fit TRBD1. The V gene end was trimmed by 4 bases and the J gene end by 8 bases; junction bases not matched to a gene: 10. The germline V gene has CDR1 SGHRS and CDR2 YFSETQ. The CDR3 runs to 15 residues. This CDR3 is CASSPRDRTWEKLFF. CDR3 DNA: TGCGCCAGCAGCCCCAGGGACAGGACTTGGGAAAAACTGTTTTTT.

The chain uses TRBV19 and TRBJ1-2; 9 nucleotides agree with TRBD1. Germline V lookup: CDR1 LNHDA, CDR2 SQIVND (reference sequence). The CDR3 is 16 amino acids. J gave up 7 bases and V 7 bases, and 16 bases lay outside the gene matches. For the CDR3, the DNA is TGTGCCAGTACCCCGAGTAGGGACAGGGCTCCTGGTGGCTACACCTTC. This translates into CASTPSRDRAPGGYTF.

The rearrangement uses TRBV5-1 and TRBJ2-7; weak D call: TRBD2 (7 bases). V was clipped by 4 bases and J by 6 bases, with 17 bases between them. The germline V gene encodes CDR1 SGHRS and CDR2 YFSETQ. This CDR3 is built from 14 residues. CDR3 nucleotides: TGCGCCAGCAGCCCTATTGTTGCGGGGGCCGAGCAGTACTTC. Encoded protein: CASSPIVAGAEQYF. Variable domain in full (rest from reference TRBV5-1 and TRBJ2-7): KAGVTQTPRYLIKTRGQQVTLSCSPISGHRSVSWYQQTPGQGLQFLFEYFSETQRNKGNFPGRFSGRQFSNSRSEMNVSTLELGDSALYLCASSPIVAGAEQYFGPGTRLTVT.

This clone came up a few times. The chain combines TRBV6-5 with TRBJ2-5; 16 nucleotides agree with TRBD2. The V gene end was trimmed by 7 bases and the J gene end by 2 bases; junction bases not matched to a gene: 1. Germline V gene data show CDR1 as MNHEY and CDR2 as SVGAGI. The CDR3 spans 15 residues. The CDR3: CASKGLAGGQETQYF. CDR3 sequence (DNA): TGTGCCAGCAAGGGACTAGCGGGGGGGCAAGAGACCCAGTACTTC.

The chain is built from TRBV6-2 or TRBV6-3 and TRBJ1-1, with 7 positions matching TRBD1. Germline trimming cut 5 bases from V and 5 bases from J; bases unmatched to any gene: 11. Germline V gene lookup returns CDR1 MNHEY and CDR2 SVGEGT. This CDR3 has 15 amino acids. CDR3 protein: CASSAVTGRGTEAFF. The DNA of the CDR3 is TGTGCCAGCAGTGCCGTGACAGGGAGAGGGACTGAAGCTTTCTTT.

The genes are TRBV3-1 (or the pseudogene TRBV3-2) and TRBJ1-5; D unclear. With 1 base removed from V and 6 bases from J, the gap between germline ends came to 13 bases. Germline CDR1 LGHDT, CDR2 YNNKEL (reference sequence). The CDR3 contains 15 residues. The CDR3: CASSQGQRMGQPQHF. The CDR3, as DNA: TGTGCCAGCAGCCAAGGGCAGAGAATGGGTCAGCCCCAGCATTTT.

V and J are TRBV5-1 and TRBJ1-2; D is ambiguous. The CDR3 contains 15 residues. V gave up 0 bases and J gave up 6 bases, with 15 bases separating them. Germline CDR1 is SGHRS and CDR2 is YFSETQ. The CDR3: CASSLEWGDINGYTF. Written as DNA, the CDR3 is TGCGCCAGCAGCTTGGAGTGGGGAGATATCAATGGCTACACCTTC.

For the CDR3, the DNA is TGTGCCAGCAGAACTAGGGGGGAATTGGAAAAACTGTTTTTT. Protein product: CASRTRGELEKLFF. The chain combines TRBV28 with TRBJ1-4; D is perhaps TRBD1 (6 bases). Germline V gene lookup returns CDR1 MDHEN and CDR2 SYDVKM. This CDR3 spans 14 amino acids. The V gene lost 6 bases and the J gene lost 8 bases, with 16 bases spanning the gap.

The chain couples TRBV15 to TRBJ1-1; no definite D call. The ends were cut back, 5 bases at V and 4 bases at J, with 17 bases in the middle. The length of the CDR3 is 15 residues. Germline V CDR1 and CDR2: LNHNV, YYDKDF (reference sequence). This CDR3 is CATSLLGPRFTEAFF. The DNA of the CDR3 is TGTGCCACCAGCCTTCTGGGTCCCCGGTTCACTGAAGCTTTCTTT.

V is TRBV6-5 and J is TRBJ2-7; no clear D gene. The ends were cut back, 5 bases at V and 3 bases at J, with 5 bases in the middle. The CDR3 covers 11 residues. Germline loops: CDR1 MNHEY, CDR2 SVGAGI. CDR3 sequence reads: CASSKGYEQYF. The CDR3 DNA reads TGTGCCAGCAGTAAGGGCTACGAGCAGTACTTC.

The chain is built from TRBV2 and TRBJ2-7; 8 bases fit TRBD2. Trimming at V came to 6 bases and at J to 3 bases, leaving 4 bases not matched to a gene. Germline CDR1 SNHLY, CDR2 FYNNEI. CDR3 length: 13 residues. The CDR3 region has the DNA TGTGCCAGCAGCCCCCGGGAGGGCTACGAGCAGTACTTC. This codes for CASSPREGYEQYF. Based on the CDR3 plus reference TRBV2 and TRBJ2-7, the full variable domain is EPEVTQTPSHQVTQMGQEVILRCVPISNHLYFYWYRQILGQKVEFLVSFYNNEISEKSEIFDDQFSVERPDGSNFTLKIRSTKLEDSAMYFCASSPREGYEQYFGPGTRLTVT.

This clone was observed a handful of times. This chain links TRBV6-5 with TRBJ1-1, with D uncertain. CDR3 size: 14 residues. Germline CDR1 MNHEY, CDR2 SVGAGI. V was shortened by 5 bases and J by 1 base, with 11 bases between the two germline ends. The CDR3: CASSPGPGNTEAFF. In DNA, the CDR3 is TGTGCCAGCAGTCCCGGTCCGGGGAACACTGAAGCTTTCTTT.

This clone showed up just once. CDR3 nucleotides: TGTGCCAGCAGTTTCCTAGACGAAACTAATGAAAAACTGTTTTTT. Translating gives CASSFLDETNEKLFF. This rearrangement joins TRBV28 to TRBJ1-4; no clear D gene. The V end lost 3 bases, the J end lost 1 base, and 9 bases lay between the germline ends. The V gene's germline CDR1 is MDHEN and CDR2 SYDVKM. This CDR3 contains 15 residues. Filled out from reference TRBV28 and TRBJ1-4, the complete variable domain reads DVKVTQSSRYLVKRTGEKVFLECVQDMDHENMFWYRQDPGLGLRLIYFSYDVKMKEKGDIPEGYSVSREKKERFSLILESASTNQTSMYLCASSFLDETNEKLFFGSGTQLSVL.

The chain is built from TRBV6-5 and TRBJ1-1; 9 bases align to TRBD1. The CDR3 loop spans 12 amino acids. CDR1 is MNHEY and CDR2 is SVGAGI in the germline V gene. V shed 2 bases and J 11 bases; nucleotides not matched to a gene: 3. The chain's CDR3 is CASSYPTGGAFF. CDR3 coding DNA: TGTGCCAGCAGTTACCCCACAGGGGGCGCTTTCTTT.

The V call is TRBV10-3, the J call TRBJ2-3; D gene unclear. Germline assignment: CDR1 ENHRY and CDR2 SYGVKD. The CDR3 has 15 amino acids. The ends were cut back, 5 bases at V and 7 bases at J, with 19 bases in the middle. CDR3 sequence reads: CAISKALDGVNTQYF. DNA of the CDR3: TGTGCCATCAGTAAGGCCCTGGATGGGGTAAATACGCAGTATTTT.

The rearrangement links TRBV4-1 to TRBJ1-2; possible D gene TRBD1, 5 bases. The CDR3 is 12 amino acids. The germline CDR1 and CDR2 sequences are MGHRA and YSYEKL. The V gene lost 0 bases and the J gene lost 14 bases, with 13 bases spanning the gap. CDR3 loop: CASSQEPRVRTF. In DNA, the CDR3 is TGCGCCAGCAGCCAAGAACCCAGGGTTAGGACCTTC.

The chain is built from TRBV4-1 and TRBJ2-1; 8 bases align to TRBD2. This CDR3 is built from 16 residues. The junction had 11 bases not matched to a gene; V was cut back by 4 bases and J by 6 bases. From germline, CDR1 is MGHRA and CDR2 YSYEKL. CDR3 nucleotide sequence: TGCGCCAGCAGCCGAGAACTTCTCGGGGGGGGCAATGAGCAGTTCTTC. Translated: CASSRELLGGGNEQFF.

This sequence joins TRBV19 and TRBJ2-7, with a tentative D call TRBD2 (6 bases). The CDR3 is made up of 14 amino acids. Germline assignment: CDR1 LNHDA and CDR2 SQIVND (reference sequence). The V and J ends lost 6 bases and 6 bases respectively, with 18 bases between them. The CDR3 is CASRGGGLISEQYF. The CDR3 coding sequence is TGTGCCAGTAGGGGCGGAGGGTTGATCTCCGAGCAGTACTTC. Looking up the rest from reference TRBV19 and TRBJ2-7 gives the full variable domain: DGGITQSPKYLFRKEGQNVTLSCEQNLNHDAMYWYRQDPGQGLRLIYYSQIVNDFQKGDIAEGYSVSREKKESFPLTVTSAQKNPTAFYLCASRGGGLISEQYFGPGTRLTVT.

CDR3 nucleotides: TGTGCCAGTAGTATGGGACAGGGGTCCCCCTACGAGCAGTACTTC. Protein sequence: CASSMGQGSPYEQYF. This chain joins TRBV19 and TRBJ2-7, with 10 bases identical to TRBD1. The CDR3 sequence is 15 residues long. Trimming at V came to 3 bases and at J to 2 bases, leaving 4 bases not matched to a gene. From germline, CDR1 is LNHDA and CDR2 SQIVND (reference sequence).

V is TRBV3-1 (or the pseudogene TRBV3-2) and J is TRBJ2-1; tentatively, D is TRBD2 (6 bases). The CDR3 is 16 amino acids. V was trimmed by 0 bases and J by 8 bases, leaving 17 bases between them. The germline V gene encodes CDR1 LGHDT and CDR2 YNNKEL (reference sequence). CDR3 in amino acids: CASSQESPGVSDEQFF. In DNA form, the CDR3 reads TGTGCCAGCAGCCAAGAATCCCCGGGGGTAAGCGATGAGCAGTTCTTC.

The V gene is TRBV5-4, the J gene TRBJ1-4; weak D call: TRBD1 (5 bases). Trimming pared 3 bases from V and 0 bases from J, leaving 12 bases between. CDR3 size: 16 residues. Germline CDR1 SGHNT, CDR2 YYREEE (reference sequence). The CDR3 here is CASSSESGSTNEKLFF. CDR3 sequence (DNA): TGTGCCAGCAGCTCAGAATCAGGGTCAACTAATGAAAAACTGTTTTTT.